This entry concerns a single TCR beta chain. Germline-derived CDR1 and CDR2 are LGHNA and YSLEER. The CDR3 spans 15 residues. The V and J ends lost 3 bases and 7 bases, in that order; junction bases with no gene match: 5. These data come from a study of T-cell memory formation after mild COVID-19. Looking at the study overall: TCR clusters largely stayed donor specific.

It was 5'RACE with constant-segment primers that produced the TCR alpha and TCR beta cDNA libraries, which carried sample barcodes and UMIs. TCRdb re-analysed the 5' RACE reads in MiXCR, keeping a single row per CDR3 protein. Seen here are approximately 340,000 distinct CDR3 sequences, 15% to 20% observed once, and the top ten hold approximately 20%. V usage is TRBV4-3 and J usage is TRBJ1-6; 8 nucleotides line up with TRBD1. The source is a man between 18 and 29 years old who had mild COVID-19 (a few samples of this study predate the infection). Cell type and time point are not known. What was sequenced was PBMCs or a T cell subset sorted from them (not recorded which). The CDR3 sequence is CASSQRQGYNSPLHF. The CDR3 DNA sequence: TGCGCCAGCAGCCAGCGACAGGGGTACAATTCACCCCTCCACTTT.